This T cell receptor beta chain was observed in a study of cytomegalovirus exposure and HLA in healthy donors. The study ran its PCR with 60 Vbeta and 13 Jbeta primers. TCRdb's table, derived via immunoSEQ multiplex PCR, lists solely in-frame clones and lacks some. Of 150,000 to 200,000 clones listed, roughly 80% are singletons. The germline V gene has CDR1 SGHDT and CDR2 YYEEEE. The CDR3 runs to 12 residues. V was pared by 0 bases and J by 9 bases, with 9 bases between. The sequence was obtained from a male donor in good health and CMV-seropositive. The gene calls are TRBV5-6 and TRBJ1-2; D unresolved. Sequencing was done on a sample of PBMCs. In DNA form, the CDR3 reads TGTGCCAGCAGCTTGGCGTCAGGTAGCTACACCTTC. Translated: CASSLASGSYTF.